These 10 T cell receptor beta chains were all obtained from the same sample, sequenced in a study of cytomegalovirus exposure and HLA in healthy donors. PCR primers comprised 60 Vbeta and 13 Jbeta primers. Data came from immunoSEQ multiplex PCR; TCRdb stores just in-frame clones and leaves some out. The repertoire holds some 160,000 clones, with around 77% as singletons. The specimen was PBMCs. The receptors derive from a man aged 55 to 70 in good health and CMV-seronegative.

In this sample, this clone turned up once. Here the CDR3 reads CASSEVQGARNHGYTF. CDR3 coding DNA: TGTGCCAGCAGCGAGGTACAGGGGGCGCGTAATCATGGCTACACCTTC. The chain employs TRBV7-9 and TRBJ1-2, with 9 bases lining up with TRBD1. Unmatched junction bases numbered 13, after V lost 5 bases and J lost 6 bases. Germline V gene data show CDR1 as SEHNR and CDR2 as FQNEAQ (reference sequence). The CDR3 is made up of 16 amino acids. The variable domain in full, completed from reference TRBV7-9 and TRBJ1-2, reads DTGVSQNPRHKITKRGQNVTFRCDPISEHNRLYWYRQTLGQGPEFLTYFQNEAQLEKSRLLSDRFSAERPKGSFSTLEIQRTEQGDSAMYLCASSEVQGARNHGYTFGSGTRLTVV.

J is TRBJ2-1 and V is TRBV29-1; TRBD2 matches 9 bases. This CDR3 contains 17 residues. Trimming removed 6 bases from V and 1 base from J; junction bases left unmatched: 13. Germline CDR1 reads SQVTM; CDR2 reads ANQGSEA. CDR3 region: CSVLPEGLAPSYNEQFF. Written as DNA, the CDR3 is TGCAGCGTCCTCCCCGAGGGACTAGCCCCGTCCTACAATGAGCAGTTCTTC.

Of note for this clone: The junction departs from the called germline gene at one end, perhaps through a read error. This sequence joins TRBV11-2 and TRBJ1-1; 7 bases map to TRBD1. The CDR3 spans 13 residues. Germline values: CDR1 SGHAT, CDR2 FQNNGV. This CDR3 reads CASILHRDSAPDF. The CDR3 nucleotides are TGTGCCAGCATTCTACACCGGGACAGCGCGCCGGATTTT.

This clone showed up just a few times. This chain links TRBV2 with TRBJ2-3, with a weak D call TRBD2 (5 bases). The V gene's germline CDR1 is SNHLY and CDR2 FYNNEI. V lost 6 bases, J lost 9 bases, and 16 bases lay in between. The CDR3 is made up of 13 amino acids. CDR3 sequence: CASSGARDGTQYF. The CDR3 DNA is TGTGCCAGCAGCGGAGCGAGGGATGGGACGCAGTATTTT.

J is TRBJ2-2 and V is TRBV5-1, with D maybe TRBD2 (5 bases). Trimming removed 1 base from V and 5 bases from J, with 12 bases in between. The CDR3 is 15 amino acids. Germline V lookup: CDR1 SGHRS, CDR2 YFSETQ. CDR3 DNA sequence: TGCGCCAGCAGCTTGTTGGGGATAGCGACCGGGGAGCTGTTTTTT. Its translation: CASSLLGIATGELFF.

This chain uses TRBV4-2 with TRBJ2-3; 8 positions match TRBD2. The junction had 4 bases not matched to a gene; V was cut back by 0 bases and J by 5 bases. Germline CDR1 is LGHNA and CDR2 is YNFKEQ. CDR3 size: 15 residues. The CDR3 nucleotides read TGTGCCAGCAGCCAAGATATGCGGGGGGAAGATACGCAGTATTTT. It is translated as CASSQDMRGEDTQYF.

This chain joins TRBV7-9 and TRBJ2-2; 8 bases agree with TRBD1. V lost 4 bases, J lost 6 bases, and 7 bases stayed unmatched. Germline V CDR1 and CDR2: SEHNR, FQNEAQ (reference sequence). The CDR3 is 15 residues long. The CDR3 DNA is TGTGCCAGCAGCTCCGGACAGGGCGAGGCCGGGGAGCTGTTTTTT. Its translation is CASSSGQGEAGELFF.

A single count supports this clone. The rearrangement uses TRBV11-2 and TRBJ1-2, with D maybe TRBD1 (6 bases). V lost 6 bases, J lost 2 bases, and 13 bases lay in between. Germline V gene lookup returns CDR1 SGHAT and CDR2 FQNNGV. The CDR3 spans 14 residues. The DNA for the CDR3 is TGTGCCAGCAGTCCAGGGGTTATCAACTATGGCTACACCTTC. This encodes CASSPGVINYGYTF.

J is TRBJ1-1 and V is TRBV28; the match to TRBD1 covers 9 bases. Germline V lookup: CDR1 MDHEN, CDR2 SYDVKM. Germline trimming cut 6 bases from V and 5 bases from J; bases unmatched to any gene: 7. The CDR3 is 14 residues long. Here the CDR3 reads CASRLDRGGTEAFF. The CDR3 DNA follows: TGTGCCAGCAGGCTGGACAGGGGAGGGACTGAAGCTTTCTTT.

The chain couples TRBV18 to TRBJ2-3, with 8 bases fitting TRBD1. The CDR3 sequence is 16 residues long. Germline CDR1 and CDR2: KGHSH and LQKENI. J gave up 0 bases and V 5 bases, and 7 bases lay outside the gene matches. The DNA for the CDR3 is TGTGCCAGCTCATCCGGACAGGGACGGAGCACAGATACGCAGTATTTT. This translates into CASSSGQGRSTDTQYF.